This TCR beta chain was observed in a study of PD-L1 blockade in urothelial cancer. V was pared by 5 bases and J by 12 bases, with 14 bases between. Looked up from germline, CDR1 is SGHTA and CDR2 is FQGNSA. This CDR3 contains 13 residues. Sequenced by immunoSEQ multiplex PCR; TCRdb stores in-frame clones only, minus some. The table has some 35,000 clones, 82% seen once. About this clone itself: Other DNA sequences within the sample encode an identical CDR3.

The genes are TRBV7-2 and TRBJ2-6; no clear D gene. The sample consisted of PBMCs, taken around atezolizumab (anti-PD-L1) treatment. The sequence derives from a man aged 55 to 69 with urothelial cancer. The CDR3 DNA reads as TGTGCCAGCAGCCTGAGGTCCCTCGGCGTCCTGACTTTC. It yields the protein CASSLRSLGVLTF.